This TCR beta chain was sequenced in a study of T cell responses to AZD1222 COVID-19 vaccine. Study conclusions and caveats: There were mostly white British donors and more females than males, and clonal diversity was possibly underestimated. A reported finding is that nearly half of spike-specific TCRs target unmutated variant regions. The study sampled repertoires only after the peak T cell response. An increase in Spike-specific TCR breadth and depth was observed after two AZD1222 doses.

Concerning this clone: Its antigen remains unidentified.

Trimming took 2 bases from V and 11 from J, leaving 16 bases between them. The CDR3 consists of 14 residues. Germline CDR1 is MNHNS and CDR2 is SASEGT. Only in-frame clones appear in the TCRdb table, and some are missing; sequencing was by immunoSEQ multiplex PCR. Of over 100,000 clones detected, about nine tenths appear once; the ten largest clones hold about 6%. The receptor comes from an adult in good health. The J gene is TRBJ1-5, the V gene TRBV6-1; D is ambiguous. Sequenced here: peripheral blood, sampled on day 0 of AZD1222 vaccination. The CDR3 region is CASSESPRTLTQHF. The CDR3 nucleotides are TGTGCCAGCAGTGAATCCCCTCGGACCCTGACCCAGCATTTT.